These 6 T cell receptor beta chains were sequenced from one sample in a study of identical twins (dated by TCRdb to about 2016). The library came from 5' RACE. Sequenced on an Illumina HiSeq 2000. TCRdb trimmed public reads at Q25 via fastp, called clones via MiXCR and kept in-frame beta chains. For every CDR3 protein sequence, its rows merge into one entry that carries the most common genes and DNA. The sample profile shows roughly 250,000 distinct CDR3 sequences; around 15% of them were found once. The ten top clones hold 8.8% of the sample. The sequenced sample consisted of memory (CD45RO+) T cells sorted from blood. The intended sense of this specimen's cell subset or site label: CD45RO+ enriched T cells. These receptors all stem from a woman between 18 and 29 years old in good health.

This clonotype was counted a few times. Its ends do not fully match the called genes, so a read error is possible. This chain links TRBV7-7 with TRBJ2-1, with 11 bases that match TRBD2. CDR1 is SSHAT and CDR2 is FNYEAQ in the germline V gene (reference sequence). The CDR3 spans 15 residues. In nucleotides, the CDR3 is TGTGCTAGCAGCCAAACTAGCGGGGGAGGTTATGAGCAGTTCTTC. Protein sequence: CASSQTSGGGYEQFF.

With respect to this clonotype: This may be a read error, as it is one base from a much larger clone. This sequence joins TRBV4-3 and TRBJ2-2, with 12 bases lining up with TRBD2. The CDR3 is made up of 17 amino acids. The V gene's germline CDR1 is LGHNA and CDR2 YSLEER. This CDR3 reads CASSQGLAGVRTGELLF. For the CDR3, the DNA is TGCGCCAGCAGCCAAGGACTAGCGGGAGTTCGAACCGGGGAGCTGCTTTTT.

This clonotype was picked up a small number of times. V is TRBV5-1 and J is TRBJ2-1; no reliable D call. Germline values: CDR1 SGHRS, CDR2 YFSETQ. The V end was cut by 4 bases, the J end by 6 bases, with 11 bases between. This CDR3 contains 13 residues. The CDR3 coding sequence is TGCGCCAGCAGCCCGATTAACCGCAATGAGCAGTTCTTC. This translates into CASSPINRNEQFF.

This chain uses TRBV12-3 or TRBV12-4 with TRBJ2-3; 7 bases map to TRBD2. The CDR3 spans 16 residues. J lost 2 bases, V lost 5 bases, and 10 bases had no gene match. CDR3 in DNA: TGTGCCAGCAGTCCCATGGGGGGGTTGCTCACAGATACGCAGTATTTT. Its protein product is CASSPMGGLLTDTQYF.

The rearrangement uses TRBV4-3 and TRBJ2-4; 9 nucleotides align to TRBD1. CDR1 is LGHNA, CDR2 YSLEER, per germline. J lost 7 bases, V lost 5 bases, and 6 bases had no gene match. The CDR3 length is 14 residues. CDR3 amino acids: CASSSGTGMNIQYF. CDR3 bases: TGCGCCAGCAGCTCCGGGACAGGGATGAACATTCAGTACTTC.

This clonotype was recorded at least ten times. This sequence joins TRBV12-3 or TRBV12-4 and TRBJ1-1; D is unclear. This CDR3 contains 12 residues. The V end was cut by 6 bases, the J end by 3 bases, with 8 bases between. In DNA, the CDR3 is TGTGCCAGCAGGAGGAGCCACACTGAAGCTTTCTTT. Protein: CASRRSHTEAFF.